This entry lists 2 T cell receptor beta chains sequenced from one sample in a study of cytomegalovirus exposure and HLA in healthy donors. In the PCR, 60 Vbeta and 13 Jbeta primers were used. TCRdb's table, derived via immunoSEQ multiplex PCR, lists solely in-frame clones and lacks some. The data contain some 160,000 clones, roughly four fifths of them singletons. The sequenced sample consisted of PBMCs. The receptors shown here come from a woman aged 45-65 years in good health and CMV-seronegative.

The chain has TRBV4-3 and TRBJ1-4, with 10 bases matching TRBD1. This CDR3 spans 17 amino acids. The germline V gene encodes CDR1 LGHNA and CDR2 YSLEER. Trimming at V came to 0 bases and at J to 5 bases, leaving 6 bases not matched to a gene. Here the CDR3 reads CASSQERGQGRNEKLFF. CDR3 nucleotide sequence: TGCGCCAGCAGCCAAGAGAGGGGACAGGGGAGGAATGAAAAACTGTTTTTT.

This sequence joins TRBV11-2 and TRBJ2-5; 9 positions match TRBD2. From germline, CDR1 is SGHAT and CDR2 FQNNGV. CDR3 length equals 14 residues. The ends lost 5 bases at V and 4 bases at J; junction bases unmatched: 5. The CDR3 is CASSPLSGGETQYF. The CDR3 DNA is TGTGCCAGCAGCCCACTTAGCGGGGGAGAGACCCAGTACTTC. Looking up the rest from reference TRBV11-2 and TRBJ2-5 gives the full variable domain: EAGVAQSPRYKIIEKRQSVAFWCNPISGHATLYWYQQILGQGPKLLIQFQNNGVVDDSQLPKDRFSAERLKGVDSTLKIQPAKLEDSAVYLCASSPLSGGETQYFGPGTRLLVL.